This TCR beta chain was recovered during a study of blood T cell repertoires in COVID-19. Measured with immunoSEQ multiplex PCR; TCRdb has only the in-frame clones, and not every one. Of around 300,000 clones detected, around 90% appear once; the ten largest clones hold about 5%. V dropped 2 bases and J dropped 4; count of bases not matched to a gene: 11. In germline, CDR1 is SGHVS, CDR2 FNYEAQ. The CDR3 spans 18 residues. This clone occurred a few times. Material: PBMCs or T cells enriched from blood (not recorded which). This sequence joins TRBV7-6 and TRBJ2-5; 12 positions agree with TRBD2. The TCR sequence derives from a man aged 30 to 39 who had recovered from COVID-19. The CDR3 coding sequence is TGTGCCAGCAGCTTAACTACTAGCGGGGGGACCGTAGGAGAGACCCAGTACTTC. Translating gives CASSLTTSGGTVGETQYF.